This T cell receptor beta chain was obtained from a study of cytotoxic CD8 clonotypes in ibrutinib-treated CLL (dated by TCRdb to the early 2020s). With regard to the full study: The cohort was composed of some twelve relapsed/refractory and 15 treatment-naive patients; IGHV unmutated status was identified in roughly 18 patients. Partial responses were observed in around 25 patients and complete responses in 2; after a median follow-up of roughly 62 months, remission was maintained in 14 patients and progression was observed in approximately twelve. The response samples were drawn at a median of roughly twelve months into treatment, with a range of about 6 to 36 months. On average, each sample yielded around 230,000 productive templates and over 90,000 productive rearrangements. Longitudinal samples were obtainable from about 30% of the roughly 90 participants in the trial. Cryopreserved peripheral blood mononuclear cells were obtained prior to treatment, at the time of response, and at either disease progression or sustained remission. Patients were still on ibrutinib when every remission and progressive disease sample was collected. General conclusions and limits of the study: Sampling times were not matched between patients in sustained remission and patients whose disease was progressing, and lymph node repertoires were not examined. At baseline, clonality was higher than in age-matched healthy donors and showed a strong correlation with circulating CD8+ T-cell counts. Clonality rose at ibrutinib response, remained stable during sustained remission, and dropped back toward baseline at progression. Public clonotypes were rare and either contracted or stayed stable during treatment, and the rise in clonality at ibrutinib response reflected the expansion of private clonotypes.

From a lookup of the germline V gene (reference sequence), CDR1 and CDR2 are SGHKS and YYEKEE. The V and J ends are trimmed by 2 bases and 1 base, leaving 11 bases between them. Including the terminal cysteine and phenylalanine, the CDR3 comprises 15 residues. Only CDR3 DNA remains: 45 bases, in frame from the first base. Remarks on this clone: Its antigen is unknown. Base qualities are not provided; no much larger clone lies one nucleotide away.

On a MiSeq, deep resolution sequencing aimed for a depth between 1 in 1 million and 1 in 200,000 T cells, with each clonotype covered around 9.2x on average. The immunoSEQ hsTCRB Kit was used to generate TCR beta libraries. In the original analysis: Data were analyzed with ImmunoSEQ Data Assistant and ImmunoSEQ Analyzer, with V, D and J genes assigned per IMGT definitions. Clonality, which ranges from 0 to 1, was calculated as one minus the normalized Shannon entropy of productive rearrangement frequencies. Only overrepresented clonotypes making up at least 0.05% of the repertoire of each patient were included in the public clonotype analysis. Thirteen age-matched healthy donor repertoires from immuneACCESS were used as controls for clonality. TCRdb re-hosts the immuneACCESS table, in-frame sequences only. Its copies lack some clones; in the studies checked, an unresolved V gene accounts for under half of them, and the cause for the rest is not known. The V and J calls and clone size come from that table; D and trimming were worked out from the DNA. The sample table shows 60,000 to 75,000 clones, and 90% are seen once. Of the sample, roughly 3% is held by the ten largest clones.

The time point label corresponds to: eleven to twelve months on ibrutinib. For TCR beta library preparation, about 2 micrograms of genomic DNA was extracted from cryopreserved PBMCs. Longitudinal blood samples from CLL patients on ibrutinib monotherapy underwent high-throughput TCR beta sequencing. The patients were enrolled in a single-center, open-label phase 2 trial of ibrutinib monotherapy. The input for sequencing was PBMCs, taken after 12 months of ibrutinib treatment. The sequence came from a human donor with chronic lymphocytic leukemia. This receptor chain uses TRBV5-5 and TRBJ2-3; the D segment could be TRBD2, given 5 matching bases. CDR3 protein: CASSFGEIGTDTQYF. The nucleotides read TGTGCCAGCAGCTTTGGGGAGATCGGCACAGATACGCAGTATTTT.